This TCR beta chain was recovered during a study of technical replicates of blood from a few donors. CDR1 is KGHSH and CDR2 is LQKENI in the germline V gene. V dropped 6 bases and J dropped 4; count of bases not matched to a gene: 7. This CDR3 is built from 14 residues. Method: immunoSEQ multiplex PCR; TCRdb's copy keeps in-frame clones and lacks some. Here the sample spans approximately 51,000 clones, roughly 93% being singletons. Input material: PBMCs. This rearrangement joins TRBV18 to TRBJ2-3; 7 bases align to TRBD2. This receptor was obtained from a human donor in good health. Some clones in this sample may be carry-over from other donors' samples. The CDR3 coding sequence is TGTGCCAGCTCCGATGGACTAGACCCAGATACGCAGTATTTT. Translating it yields CASSDGLDPDTQYF.